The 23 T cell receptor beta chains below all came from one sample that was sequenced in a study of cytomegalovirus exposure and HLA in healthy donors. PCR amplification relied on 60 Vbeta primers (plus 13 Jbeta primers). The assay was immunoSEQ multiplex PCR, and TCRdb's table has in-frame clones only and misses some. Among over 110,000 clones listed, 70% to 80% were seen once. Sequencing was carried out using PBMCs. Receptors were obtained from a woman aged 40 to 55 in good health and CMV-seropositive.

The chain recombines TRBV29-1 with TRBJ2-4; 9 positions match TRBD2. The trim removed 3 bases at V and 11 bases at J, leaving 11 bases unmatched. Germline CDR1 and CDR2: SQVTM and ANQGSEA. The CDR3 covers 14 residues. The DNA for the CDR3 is TGCAGCGTTGACCCCGGGCGGGGGGGGCTCGTTCAGTACTTC. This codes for CSVDPGRGGLVQYF.

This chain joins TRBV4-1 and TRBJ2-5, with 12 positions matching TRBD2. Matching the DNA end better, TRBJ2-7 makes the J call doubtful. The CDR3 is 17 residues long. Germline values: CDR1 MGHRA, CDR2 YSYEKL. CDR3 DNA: TGCGCCAGCAGCCAAGAAACTAGCGGGAGGAGGTCCTACGAGCAGTACTTC. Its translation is CASSQETSGRRSYEQYF.

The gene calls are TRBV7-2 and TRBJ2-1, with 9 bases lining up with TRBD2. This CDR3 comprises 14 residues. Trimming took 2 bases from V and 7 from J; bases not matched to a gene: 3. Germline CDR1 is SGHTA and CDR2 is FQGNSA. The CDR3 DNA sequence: TGTGCCAGCAGCTTAAGCGGGAGGACGAATGAGCAGTTCTTC. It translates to CASSLSGRTNEQFF.

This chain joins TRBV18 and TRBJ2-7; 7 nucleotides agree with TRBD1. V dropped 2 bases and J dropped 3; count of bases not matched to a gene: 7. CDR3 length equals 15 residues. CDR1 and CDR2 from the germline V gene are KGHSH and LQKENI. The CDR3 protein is CASSPNNGQVYEQYF. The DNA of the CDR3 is TGTGCCAGCTCACCAAATAATGGACAGGTCTACGAGCAGTACTTC.

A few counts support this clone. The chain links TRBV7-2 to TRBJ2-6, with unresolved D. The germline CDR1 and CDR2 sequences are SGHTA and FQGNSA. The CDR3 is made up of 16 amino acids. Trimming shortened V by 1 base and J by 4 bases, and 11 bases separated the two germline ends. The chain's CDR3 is CASSLVGFRGANVLTF. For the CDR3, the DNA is TGTGCCAGCAGCTTAGTCGGGTTCCGAGGGGCCAACGTCCTGACTTTC.

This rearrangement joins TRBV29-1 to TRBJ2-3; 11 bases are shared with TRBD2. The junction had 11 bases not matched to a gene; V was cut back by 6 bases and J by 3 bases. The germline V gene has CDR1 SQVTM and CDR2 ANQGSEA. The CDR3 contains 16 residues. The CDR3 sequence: CSVPPIGTSGTDTQYF. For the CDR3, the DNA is TGCAGCGTCCCACCTATCGGGACTAGCGGTACAGATACGCAGTATTTT.

This CDR3 reads CASTSRKNAPQHF. For the CDR3, the DNA is TGTGCCAGTACGTCCAGAAAGAATGCGCCCCAGCATTTT. The chain combines TRBV19 with TRBJ1-5; D is unclear. This CDR3 contains 13 residues. V lost 7 bases and J lost 9, with 16 bases in between. Germline V gene lookup returns CDR1 LNHDA and CDR2 SQIVND (reference sequence).

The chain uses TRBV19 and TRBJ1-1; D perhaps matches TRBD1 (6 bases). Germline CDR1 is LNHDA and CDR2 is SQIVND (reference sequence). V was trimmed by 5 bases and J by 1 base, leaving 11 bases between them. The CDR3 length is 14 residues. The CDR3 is CASSVWGQNTEAFF. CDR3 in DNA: TGTGCCAGTAGTGTGTGGGGACAGAACACTGAAGCTTTCTTT.

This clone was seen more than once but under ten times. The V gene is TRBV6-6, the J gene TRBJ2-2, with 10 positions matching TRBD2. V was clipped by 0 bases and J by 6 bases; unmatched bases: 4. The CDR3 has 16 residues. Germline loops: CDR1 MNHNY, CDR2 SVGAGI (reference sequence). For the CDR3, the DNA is TGTGCCAGCAGTTACTCGCTAGCGGGAGCCCCCGGGGAGCTGTTTTTT. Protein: CASSYSLAGAPGELFF.

The CDR3 nucleotides read TGTGCCAGCAGCGGGCGTCGGGGAGATACGCAGTATTTT. It specifies CASSGRRGDTQYF. The V call is TRBV4-2, the J call TRBJ2-3, with D possibly TRBD2 on 5 matching bases. The CDR3 is made up of 13 amino acids. Germline CDR1 reads LGHNA; CDR2 reads YNFKEQ. With 5 bases removed from V and 5 bases from J, the gap between germline ends came to 11 bases.

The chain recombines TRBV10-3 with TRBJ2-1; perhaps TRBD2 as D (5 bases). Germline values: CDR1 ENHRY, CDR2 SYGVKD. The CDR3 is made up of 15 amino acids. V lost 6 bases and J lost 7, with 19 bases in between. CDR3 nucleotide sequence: TGTGCCATCAGACAAGGGAGCCCGCAACCAAATGAGCAGTTCTTC. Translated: CAIRQGSPQPNEQFF.

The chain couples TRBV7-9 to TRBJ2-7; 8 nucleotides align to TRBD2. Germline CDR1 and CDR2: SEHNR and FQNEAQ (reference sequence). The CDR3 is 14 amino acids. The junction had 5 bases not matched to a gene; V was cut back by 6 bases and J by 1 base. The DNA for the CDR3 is TGTGCCAGCAGTCCTAGCGGGCTTTCCTACGAGCAGTACTTC. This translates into CASSPSGLSYEQYF.

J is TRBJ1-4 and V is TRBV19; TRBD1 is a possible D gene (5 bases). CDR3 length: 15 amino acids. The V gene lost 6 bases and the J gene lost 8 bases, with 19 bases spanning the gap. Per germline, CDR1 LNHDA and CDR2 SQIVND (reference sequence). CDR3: CASRTAGTSGEKLFF. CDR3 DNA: TGTGCCAGTAGAACCGCCGGGACGAGCGGGGAAAAACTGTTTTTT.

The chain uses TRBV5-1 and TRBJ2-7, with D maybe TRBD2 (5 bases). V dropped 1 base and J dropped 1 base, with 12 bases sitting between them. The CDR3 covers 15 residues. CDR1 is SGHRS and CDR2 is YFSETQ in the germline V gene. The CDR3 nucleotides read TGCGCCAGCAGCTTGCAAAGCGCGGGTTCCTACGAGCAGTACTTC. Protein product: CASSLQSAGSYEQYF.

The CDR3 DNA reads TGTGCCAGCAGCTGGGGGGTCGGGACTAGCGGCACAAACAATGAGCAGTTCTTC. Translation gives CASSWGVGTSGTNNEQFF. The rearrangement links TRBV13 to TRBJ2-1, with TRBD2 matching over 11 bases. CDR1 is PRHDT and CDR2 is FYEKMQ in the germline V gene (reference sequence). V gave up 4 bases and J gave up 5 bases; unmatched junction bases: 13. The CDR3 loop spans 18 amino acids. The variable domain in full, completed from reference TRBV13 and TRBJ2-1, reads AAGVIQSPRHLIKEKRETATLKCYPIPRHDTVYWYQQGPGQDPQFLISFYEKMQSDKGSIPDRFSAQQFSDYHSELNMSSLELGDSALYFCASSWGVGTSGTNNEQFFGPGTRLTVL.

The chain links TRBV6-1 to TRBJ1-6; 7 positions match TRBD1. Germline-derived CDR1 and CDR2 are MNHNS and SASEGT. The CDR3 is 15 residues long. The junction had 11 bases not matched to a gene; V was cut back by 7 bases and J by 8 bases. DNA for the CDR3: TGTGCCAGCACCGCCCCCCGGACAGGCTATTCACCCCTCCACTTT. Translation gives CASTAPRTGYSPLHF.

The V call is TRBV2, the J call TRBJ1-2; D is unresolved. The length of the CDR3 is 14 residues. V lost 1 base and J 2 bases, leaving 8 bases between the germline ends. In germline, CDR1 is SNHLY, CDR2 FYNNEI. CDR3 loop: CASSEGGLNYGYTF. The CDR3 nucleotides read TGTGCCAGCAGTGAAGGAGGGTTGAACTATGGCTACACCTTC.

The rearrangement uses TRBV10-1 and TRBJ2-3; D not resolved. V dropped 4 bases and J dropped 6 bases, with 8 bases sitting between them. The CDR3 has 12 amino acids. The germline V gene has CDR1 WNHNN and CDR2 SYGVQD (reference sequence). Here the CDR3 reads CASSASRDTQYF. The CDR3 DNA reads TGCGCCAGCAGTGCCTCACGGGATACGCAGTATTTT.

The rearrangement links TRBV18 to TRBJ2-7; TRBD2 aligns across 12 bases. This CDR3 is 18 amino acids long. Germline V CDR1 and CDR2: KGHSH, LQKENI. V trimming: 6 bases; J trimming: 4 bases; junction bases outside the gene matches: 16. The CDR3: CASSLTSGSPVVYYEQYF. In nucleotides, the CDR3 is TGTGCCAGCTCCCTGACTAGCGGGAGTCCCGTAGTTTATTACGAGCAGTACTTC.

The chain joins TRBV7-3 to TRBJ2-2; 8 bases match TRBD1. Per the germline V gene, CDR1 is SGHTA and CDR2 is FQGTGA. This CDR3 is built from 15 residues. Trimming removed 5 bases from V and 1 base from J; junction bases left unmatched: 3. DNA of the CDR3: TGTGCCAGCAGCGCCGGGACAGGGAACACCGGGGAGCTGTTTTTT. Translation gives CASSAGTGNTGELFF.

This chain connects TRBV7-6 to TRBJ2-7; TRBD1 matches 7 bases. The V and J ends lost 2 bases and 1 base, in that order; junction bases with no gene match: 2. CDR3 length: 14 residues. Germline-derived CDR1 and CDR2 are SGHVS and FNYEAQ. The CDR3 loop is CASSLLGQSYEQYF. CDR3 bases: TGTGCCAGCAGCTTATTGGGACAGTCCTACGAGCAGTACTTC.

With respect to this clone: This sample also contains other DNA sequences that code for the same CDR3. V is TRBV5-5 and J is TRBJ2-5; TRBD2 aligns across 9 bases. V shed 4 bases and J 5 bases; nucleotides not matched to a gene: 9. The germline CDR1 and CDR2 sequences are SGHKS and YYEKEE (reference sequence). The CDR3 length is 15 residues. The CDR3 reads CASSPLAGVGETQYF. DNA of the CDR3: TGTGCCAGCAGCCCTTTAGCGGGAGTAGGGGAGACCCAGTACTTC.

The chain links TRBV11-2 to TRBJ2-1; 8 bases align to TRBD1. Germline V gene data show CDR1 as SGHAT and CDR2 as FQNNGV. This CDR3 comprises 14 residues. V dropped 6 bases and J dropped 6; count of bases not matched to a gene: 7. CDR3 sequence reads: CASRSDRGRNEQFF. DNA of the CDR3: TGTGCCAGCAGATCTGACAGGGGACGCAATGAGCAGTTCTTC.